Here is one T cell receptor (beta chain) with its context. The antigen is unknown. These data belong to a study of T-cell memory formation after mild COVID-19. Overall study: Most TCR clusters belonged to a single donor.

Barcoded TCR alpha and TCR beta cDNA libraries with UMIs came from 5'RACE using constant-segment primers. From the 5' RACE reads, TCRdb called clonotypes with MiXCR, one entry per CDR3 protein. The data show approximately 400,000 distinct CDR3 sequences, approximately 24% seen once. Study outcomes and limitations: Pre-infection memory already had some responding clones, implying cross-reactive memory joined. CD8+ contracting clones occupied EMRA, while CD4+ ones occupied mainly CM and EM.

Trimming cost V 3 bases and J 4 bases; bases outside gene matches: 10. CDR1 DFQATT and CDR2 SNEGSKA come from the germline V gene (reference sequence). This CDR3 is built from 16 residues. The J gene is TRBJ2-5, the V gene TRBV20-1, with 11 bases aligning to TRBD2. This clonotype was obtained from an adult woman who had mild COVID-19 (a few samples of this study predate the infection). Cell type and time point are not known. Sequencing was done on a sample of PBMCs or a T cell subset sorted from them (not recorded which). The CDR3 DNA reads TGCAGTGCTAGTAAGGCTAGCGGGAGGACCCCAGAGACCCAGTACTTC. Its protein is CSASKASGRTPETQYF.